These T cell receptor beta chains were read from a single sample in a study of cytomegalovirus exposure and HLA in healthy donors. The method was immunoSEQ multiplex PCR; TCRdb's version includes in-frame clones alone and lacks a portion of them. Of over 70,000 clones detected, around 70% appear once; the ten largest clones hold over 9.5%. The sequencing input was PBMCs. These receptors all come from a human donor in good health. The CDR3 runs from the conserved cysteine through the conserved F or W. The order of the fields is D gene, CDR3 length, V gene, CDR3 protein. D genes are given only for firm matches.

d_call: TRBD1; cdr3_length: 11; v_call: TRBV7-9; cdr3_aa: CASGTEYEQYF
d_call: TRBD2; cdr3_length: 14; v_call: TRBV28; cdr3_aa: CASTRLATSYEQYF
d_call: TRBD1; cdr3_length: 13; v_call: TRBV27; cdr3_aa: CASSLNRGTEAFF
d_call: TRBD2; cdr3_length: 14; v_call: TRBV30; cdr3_aa: CAWKASGSTDTQYF
d_call: NA; cdr3_length: 12; v_call: TRBV30; cdr3_aa: CGGGSYYNEQFF
d_call: NA; cdr3_length: 16; v_call: TRBV7-2; cdr3_aa: CASSLDSDRLELTQYF
d_call: NA; cdr3_length: 15; v_call: TRBV30; cdr3_aa: CAWRVQGGINQPQHF
d_call: TRBD1; cdr3_length: 14; v_call: TRBV5-1; cdr3_aa: CASSYRDSQETQYF
d_call: NA; cdr3_length: 15; v_call: TRBV7-3; cdr3_aa: CASSLGPGLNYEQYF
d_call: NA; cdr3_length: 13; v_call: TRBV28; cdr3_aa: CASSPAQGYGYTF
d_call: NA; cdr3_length: 16; v_call: TRBV5-1; cdr3_aa: CASSFFRAGPLNEQFF
d_call: TRBD1; cdr3_length: 16; v_call: TRBV9; cdr3_aa: CASSAGTGTGGHEQYF
d_call: NA; cdr3_length: 15; v_call: TRBV30; cdr3_aa: CAWIGASGLLYGYTF
d_call: TRBD1; cdr3_length: 16; v_call: TRBV5-4; cdr3_aa: CASSLGGGQGSYEQYF
d_call: TRBD1; cdr3_length: 14; v_call: TRBV5-1; cdr3_aa: CASSLQGASNEQFF
d_call: TRBD2; cdr3_length: 16; v_call: TRBV7-9; cdr3_aa: CAFRPKLAGNTGELFF
d_call: TRBD1; cdr3_length: 13; v_call: TRBV9; cdr3_aa: CASSVGQGTEAFF
d_call: TRBD2; cdr3_length: 14; v_call: TRBV6-6; cdr3_aa: CASRLTSGSYEQYF
d_call: NA; cdr3_length: 16; v_call: TRBV5-1; cdr3_aa: CASSLLGRTAGNTIYF
d_call: TRBD1; cdr3_length: 17; v_call: TRBV10-3; cdr3_aa: CAISDMGTDRGSYEQYF
d_call: TRBD1; cdr3_length: 15; v_call: TRBV19; cdr3_aa: CASRLRDSMNTEAFF
d_call: TRBD1; cdr3_length: 14; v_call: TRBV9; cdr3_aa: CASSPWQGDTEAFF
d_call: NA; cdr3_length: 16; v_call: TRBV5-6; cdr3_aa: CASSPLQGTAGNTIYF
d_call: NA; cdr3_length: 13; v_call: TRBV10-3; cdr3_aa: CAISETGLDGYTF
d_call: TRBD1; cdr3_length: 17; v_call: TRBV25-1; cdr3_aa: CASSEGSDRNGNQPQHF
d_call: TRBD2; cdr3_length: 18; v_call: TRBV7-3; cdr3_aa: CASSLGAGGKNTYNEQFF
d_call: TRBD2; cdr3_length: 17; v_call: TRBV28; cdr3_aa: CASSSSLASGSAGEQFF
d_call: TRBD1; cdr3_length: 15; v_call: TRBV10-2; cdr3_aa: CASSDGTGINQPQHF
d_call: NA; cdr3_length: 11; v_call: TRBV20-1; cdr3_aa: CSASLPGTQYF